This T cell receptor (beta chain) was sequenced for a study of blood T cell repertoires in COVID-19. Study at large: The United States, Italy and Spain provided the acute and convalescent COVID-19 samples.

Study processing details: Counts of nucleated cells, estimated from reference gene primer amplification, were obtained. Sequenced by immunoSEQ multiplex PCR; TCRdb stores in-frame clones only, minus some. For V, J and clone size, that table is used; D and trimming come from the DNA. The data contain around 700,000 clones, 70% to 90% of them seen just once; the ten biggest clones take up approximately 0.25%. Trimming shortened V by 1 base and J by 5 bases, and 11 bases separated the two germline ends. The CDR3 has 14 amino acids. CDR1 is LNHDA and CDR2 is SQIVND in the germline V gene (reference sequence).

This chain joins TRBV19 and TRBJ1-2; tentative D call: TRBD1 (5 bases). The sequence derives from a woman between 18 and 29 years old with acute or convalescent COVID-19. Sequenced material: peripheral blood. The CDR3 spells CASSIGGDSYGYTF. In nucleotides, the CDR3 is TGTGCCAGTAGTATAGGAGGGGACTCTTATGGCTACACCTTC.